This TCR beta chain stems from a study of T-cell reconstitution after alpha-beta-depleted transplantation in children. At least ten counts were recorded for this clonotype. This CDR3 spans 15 amino acids. The V gene's germline CDR1 is WSHSY and CDR2 SAAADI. Unmatched junction bases numbered 7, after V lost 6 bases and J lost 1 base. Unique molecular identifiers were used in preparing the TCRbeta library. In TCRdb, the PCR reads were re-called with MiXCR into one record per CDR3 protein. This table holds tens of thousands of distinct CDR3 sequences, about 6.7% found once. This clonotype was obtained from a human donor who donated a stem cell graft to a child with acute lymphoblastic leukemia. This specimen consisted of PBMCs from the stem cell graft donor, obtained from the stem cell graft. The chain combines TRBV10-2 with TRBJ2-7; 9 nucleotides agree with TRBD1. DNA of the CDR3: TGCGCCAGCAGGAGGGACAGGGCTGGGTCCTACGAGCAGTACTTC. Translating gives CASRRDRAGSYEQYF.